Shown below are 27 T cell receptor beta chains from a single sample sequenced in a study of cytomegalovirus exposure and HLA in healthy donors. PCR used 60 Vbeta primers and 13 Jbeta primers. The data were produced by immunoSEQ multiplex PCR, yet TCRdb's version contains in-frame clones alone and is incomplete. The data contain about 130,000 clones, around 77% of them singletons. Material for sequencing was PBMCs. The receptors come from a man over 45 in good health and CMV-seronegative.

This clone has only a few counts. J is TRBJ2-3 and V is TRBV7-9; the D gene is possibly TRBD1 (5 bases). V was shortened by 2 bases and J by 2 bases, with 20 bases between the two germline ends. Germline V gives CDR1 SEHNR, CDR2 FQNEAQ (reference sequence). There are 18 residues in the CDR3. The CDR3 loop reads CASSLPATVQTFTDTQYF. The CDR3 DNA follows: TGTGCCAGCAGCTTACCAGCGACAGTACAGACCTTCACAGATACGCAGTATTTT.

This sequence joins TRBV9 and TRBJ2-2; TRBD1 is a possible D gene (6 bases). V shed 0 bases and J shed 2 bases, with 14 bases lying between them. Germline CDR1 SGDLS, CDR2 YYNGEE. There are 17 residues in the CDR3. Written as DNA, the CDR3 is TGTGCCAGCAGCGTAGAATTTGGGACACTAAACACCGGGGAGCTGTTTTTT. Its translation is CASSVEFGTLNTGELFF.

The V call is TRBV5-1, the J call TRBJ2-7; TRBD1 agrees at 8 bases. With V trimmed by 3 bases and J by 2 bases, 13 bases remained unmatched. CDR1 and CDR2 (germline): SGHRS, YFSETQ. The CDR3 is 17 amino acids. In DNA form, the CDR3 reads TGCGCCAGCAGCTCCACGATACCGGGACAGGTGACCTACGAGCAGTACTTC. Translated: CASSSTIPGQVTYEQYF. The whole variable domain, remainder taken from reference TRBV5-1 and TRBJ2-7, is KAGVTQTPRYLIKTRGQQVTLSCSPISGHRSVSWYQQTPGQGLQFLFEYFSETQRNKGNFPGRFSGRQFSNSRSEMNVSTLELGDSALYLCASSSTIPGQVTYEQYFGPGTRLTVT.

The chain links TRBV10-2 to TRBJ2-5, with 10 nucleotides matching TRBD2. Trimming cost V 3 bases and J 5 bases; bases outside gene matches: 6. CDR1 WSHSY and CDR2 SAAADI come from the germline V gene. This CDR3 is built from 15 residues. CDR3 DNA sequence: TGCGCCAGCAGTGATGGGGGACTAGCGCGGGAGACCCAGTACTTC. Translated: CASSDGGLARETQYF.

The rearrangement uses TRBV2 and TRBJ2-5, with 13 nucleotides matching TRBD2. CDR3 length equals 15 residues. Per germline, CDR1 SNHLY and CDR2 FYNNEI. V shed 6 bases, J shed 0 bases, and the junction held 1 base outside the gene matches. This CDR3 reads CASRTSGGYQETQYF. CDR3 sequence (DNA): TGTGCCAGCAGGACTAGCGGGGGGTACCAAGAGACCCAGTACTTC.

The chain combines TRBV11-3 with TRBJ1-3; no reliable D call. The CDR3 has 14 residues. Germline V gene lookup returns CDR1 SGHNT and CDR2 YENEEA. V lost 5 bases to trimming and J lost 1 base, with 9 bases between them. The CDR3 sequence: CASSSTGSGNTIYF. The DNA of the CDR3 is TGTGCCAGCAGCAGCACGGGTTCTGGAAACACCATATATTTT.

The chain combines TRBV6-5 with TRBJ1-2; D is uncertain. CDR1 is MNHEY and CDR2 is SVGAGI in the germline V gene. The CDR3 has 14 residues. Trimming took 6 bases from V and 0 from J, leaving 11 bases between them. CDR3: CASSPRRANYGYTF. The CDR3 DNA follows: TGTGCCAGCAGCCCCCGCCGAGCTAACTATGGCTACACCTTC.

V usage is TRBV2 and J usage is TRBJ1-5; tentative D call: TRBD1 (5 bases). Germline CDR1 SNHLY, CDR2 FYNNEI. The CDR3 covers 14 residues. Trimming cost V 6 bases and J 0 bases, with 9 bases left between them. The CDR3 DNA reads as TGTGCCAGCAGCTGGACAAGTAGCAATCAGCCCCAGCATTTT. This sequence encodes CASSWTSSNQPQHF. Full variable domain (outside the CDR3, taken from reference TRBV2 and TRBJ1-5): EPEVTQTPSHQVTQMGQEVILRCVPISNHLYFYWYRQILGQKVEFLVSFYNNEISEKSEIFDDQFSVERPDGSNFTLKIRSTKLEDSAMYFCASSWTSSNQPQHFGDGTRLSIL.

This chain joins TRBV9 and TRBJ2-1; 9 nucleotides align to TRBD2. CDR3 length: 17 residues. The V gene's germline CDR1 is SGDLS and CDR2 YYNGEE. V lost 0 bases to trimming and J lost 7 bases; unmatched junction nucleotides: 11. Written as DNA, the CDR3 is TGTGCCAGCAGCGTAGTAGCCAATAGCGGGAGTCGAAATGAGCAGTTCTTC. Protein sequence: CASSVVANSGSRNEQFF.

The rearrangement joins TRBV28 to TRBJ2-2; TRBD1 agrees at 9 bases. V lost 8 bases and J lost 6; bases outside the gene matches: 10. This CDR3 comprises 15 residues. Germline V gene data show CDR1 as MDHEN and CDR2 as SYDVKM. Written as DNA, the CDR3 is TGTGCCAGCTCAAGAACGGGACAGGGATCCGGGGAGCTGTTTTTT. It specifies CASSRTGQGSGELFF.

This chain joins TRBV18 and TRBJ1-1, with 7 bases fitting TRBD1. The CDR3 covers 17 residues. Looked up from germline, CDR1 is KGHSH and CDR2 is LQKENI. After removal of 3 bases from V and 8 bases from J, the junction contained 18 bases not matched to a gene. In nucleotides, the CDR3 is TGTGCCAGCTCACCGCAGGGAACAGGGGCAGTTAGGACCGAAGCTTTCTTT. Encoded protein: CASSPQGTGAVRTEAFF.

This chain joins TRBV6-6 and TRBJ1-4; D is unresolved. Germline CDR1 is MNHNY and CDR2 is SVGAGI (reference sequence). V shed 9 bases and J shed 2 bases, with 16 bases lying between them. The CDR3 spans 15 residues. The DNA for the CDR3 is TGTGCCAGTCGGGAAGGGATGTCTACTAATGAAAAACTGTTTTTT. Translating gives CASREGMSTNEKLFF.

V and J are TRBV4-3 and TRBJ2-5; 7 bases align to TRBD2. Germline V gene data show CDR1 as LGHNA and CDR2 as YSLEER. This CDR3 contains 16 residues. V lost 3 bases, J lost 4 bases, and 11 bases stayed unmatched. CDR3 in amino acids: CASSHLKGPGGETQYF. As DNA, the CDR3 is TGCGCCAGCAGCCACCTAAAGGGTCCGGGAGGAGAGACCCAGTACTTC.

CDR3 coding DNA: TGTGCCAGCAGCTCAGGGACAGGGCAAGAGAACACTGAAGCTTTCTTT. Translation: CASSSGTGQENTEAFF. The chain carries TRBV7-8 and TRBJ1-1; 9 nucleotides line up with TRBD1. There are 16 residues in the CDR3. The trim removed 4 bases at V and 1 base at J, leaving 7 bases unmatched. Germline V lookup: CDR1 SGHVS, CDR2 FQNEAQ.

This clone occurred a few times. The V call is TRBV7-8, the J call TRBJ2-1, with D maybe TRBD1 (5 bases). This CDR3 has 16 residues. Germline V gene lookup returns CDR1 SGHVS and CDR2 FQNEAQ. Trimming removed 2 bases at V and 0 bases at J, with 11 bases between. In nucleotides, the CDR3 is TGTGCCAGCAGCTTATCATGGGGCAGCTCCTACAATGAGCAGTTCTTC. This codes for CASSLSWGSSYNEQFF.

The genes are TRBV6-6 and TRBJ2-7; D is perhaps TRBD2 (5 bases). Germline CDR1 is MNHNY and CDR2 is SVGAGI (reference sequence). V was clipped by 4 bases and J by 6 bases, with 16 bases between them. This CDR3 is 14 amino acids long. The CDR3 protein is CASSSRWPSPEQYF. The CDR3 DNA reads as TGTGCCAGCAGTTCCAGATGGCCTAGCCCCGAGCAGTACTTC.

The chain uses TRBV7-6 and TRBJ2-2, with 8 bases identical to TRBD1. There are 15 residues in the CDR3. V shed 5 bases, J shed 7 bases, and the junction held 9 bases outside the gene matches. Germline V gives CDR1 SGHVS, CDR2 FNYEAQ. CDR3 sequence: CASSPRQGRDGELFF. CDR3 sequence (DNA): TGTGCCAGCAGCCCCCGACAGGGGCGGGACGGGGAGCTGTTTTTT.

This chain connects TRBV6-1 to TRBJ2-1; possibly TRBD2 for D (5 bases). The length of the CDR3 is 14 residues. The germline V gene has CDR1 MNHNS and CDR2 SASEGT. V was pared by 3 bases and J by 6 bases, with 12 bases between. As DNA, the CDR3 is TGTGCCAGCAGTGAGTCTAGCCCACTCAATGAGCAGTTCTTC. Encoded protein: CASSESSPLNEQFF.

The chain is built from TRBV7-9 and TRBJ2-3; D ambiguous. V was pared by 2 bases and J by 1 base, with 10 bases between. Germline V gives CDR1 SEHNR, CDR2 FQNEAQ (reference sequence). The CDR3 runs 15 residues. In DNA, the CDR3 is TGTGCCAGCAGCTTATCCGGAGCCCGCACAGATACGCAGTATTTT. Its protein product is CASSLSGARTDTQYF.

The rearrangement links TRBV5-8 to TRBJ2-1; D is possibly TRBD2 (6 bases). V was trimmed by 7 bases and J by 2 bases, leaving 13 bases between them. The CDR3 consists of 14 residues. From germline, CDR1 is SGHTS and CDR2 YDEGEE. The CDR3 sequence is CASARRTTYNEQFF. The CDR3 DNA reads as TGTGCCAGCGCCCGTAGGACTACCTACAATGAGCAGTTCTTC.

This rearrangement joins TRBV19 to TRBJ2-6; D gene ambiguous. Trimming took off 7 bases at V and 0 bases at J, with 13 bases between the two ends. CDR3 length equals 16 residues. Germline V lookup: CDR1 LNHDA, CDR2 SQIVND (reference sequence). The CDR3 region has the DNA TGTGCCAGTACTAGACTGAGCAGCTCTGGGGCCAACGTCCTGACTTTC. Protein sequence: CASTRLSSSGANVLTF.

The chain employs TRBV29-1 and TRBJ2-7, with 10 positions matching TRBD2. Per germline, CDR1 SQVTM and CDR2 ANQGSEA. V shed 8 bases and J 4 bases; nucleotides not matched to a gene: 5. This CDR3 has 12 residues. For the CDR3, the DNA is TGCAGCCATGGGACTAGCGCGTACGAGCAGTACTTC. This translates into CSHGTSAYEQYF.

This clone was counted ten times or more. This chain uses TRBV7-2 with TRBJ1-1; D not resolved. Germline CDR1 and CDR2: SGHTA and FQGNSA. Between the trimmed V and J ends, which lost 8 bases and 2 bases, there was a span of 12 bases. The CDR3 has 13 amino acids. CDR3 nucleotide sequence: TGTGCCAGCCGACTGGCGGTCAACACTGAAGCTTTCTTT. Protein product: CASRLAVNTEAFF.

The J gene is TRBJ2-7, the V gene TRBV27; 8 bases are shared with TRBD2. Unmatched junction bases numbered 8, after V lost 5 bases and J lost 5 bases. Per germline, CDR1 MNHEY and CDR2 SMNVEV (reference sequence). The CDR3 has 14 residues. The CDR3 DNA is TGTGCCAGCAGTCCGGGGGGGAGAGACCACGAGCAGTACTTC. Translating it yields CASSPGGRDHEQYF.

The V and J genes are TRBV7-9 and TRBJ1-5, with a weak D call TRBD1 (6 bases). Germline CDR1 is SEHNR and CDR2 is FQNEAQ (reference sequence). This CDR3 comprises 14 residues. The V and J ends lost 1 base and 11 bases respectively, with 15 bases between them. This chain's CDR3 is CASSLGGGDKAQHF. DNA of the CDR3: TGTGCCAGCAGCTTAGGGGGGGGCGACAAAGCCCAGCATTTT.

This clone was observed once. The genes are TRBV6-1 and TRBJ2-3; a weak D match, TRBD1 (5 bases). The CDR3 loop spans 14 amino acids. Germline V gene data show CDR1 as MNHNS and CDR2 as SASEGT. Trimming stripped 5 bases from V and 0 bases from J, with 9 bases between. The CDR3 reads CASSPTGSTDTQYF. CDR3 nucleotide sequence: TGTGCCAGCAGTCCTACAGGTAGCACAGATACGCAGTATTTT.

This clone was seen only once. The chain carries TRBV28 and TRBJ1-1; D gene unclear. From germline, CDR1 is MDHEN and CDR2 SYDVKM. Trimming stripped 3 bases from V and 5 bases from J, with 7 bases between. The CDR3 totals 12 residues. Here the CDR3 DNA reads TGTGCCAGCAGTTTCCGTAATACTGAAGCTTTCTTT. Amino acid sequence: CASSFRNTEAFF.